One and the same sample provided the 11 T cell receptor beta chains below, sequenced in a study of shared clonotypes between healthy human individuals. Produced via immunoSEQ multiplex PCR; TCRdb's table is partial and in-frame only. The sample shows hundreds of thousands of clones, 80% to 95% of them seen only once. Cells designated naive CD8 were CD45RO-negative and were positively selected for CCR7, with terminally differentiated effector memory CD45RA+ cells excluded. What was sequenced was naive CD8+ T cells sorted from blood. Receptors originate from a man aged 25 to 45 in good health.

Comment on this clone: Other DNA variants within this sample encode the same CDR3. The V call is TRBV7-9, the J call TRBJ2-7, with D perhaps TRBD1 or TRBD2 (6 bases each). Per germline, CDR1 SEHNR and CDR2 FQNEAQ (reference sequence). The V end lost 5 bases, the J end lost 4 bases, and 9 bases lay between the germline ends. The CDR3 runs to 12 residues. The CDR3 coding sequence is TGTGCCAGCAGCCAAGGGGGGTACGAGCAGTACTTC. As protein: CASSQGGYEQYF.

The chain links TRBV6-1 to TRBJ2-7, with TRBD1 matching 7 bases. The length of the CDR3 is 15 residues. Germline lookup yields CDR1 MNHNS and CDR2 SASEGT. V trimming: 5 bases; J trimming: 2 bases; junction bases outside the gene matches: 9. CDR3 in amino acids: CASSTQWDSTYEQYF. In DNA form, the CDR3 reads TGTGCCAGCAGTACCCAATGGGACAGCACCTACGAGCAGTACTTC.

The chain uses TRBV28 and TRBJ2-7; TRBD2 might be the D (6 bases). The CDR3 sequence is 15 residues long. Germline V gene data show CDR1 as MDHEN and CDR2 as SYDVKM. V was cut by 7 bases and J by 0 bases, with 16 bases left in between. The CDR3 here is CASKKRLDSSYEQYF. The CDR3 DNA reads TGTGCCAGCAAAAAGCGACTAGATTCCTCCTACGAGCAGTACTTC.

This chain links TRBV27 with TRBJ1-4; maybe TRBD1 (6 bases). V lost 5 bases, J lost 2 bases, and 15 bases lay in between. Germline CDR1 MNHEY, CDR2 SMNVEV (reference sequence). The CDR3 has 16 residues. CDR3: CASSVFRGTTNEKLFF. CDR3 nucleotides: TGTGCCAGCAGTGTGTTTAGGGGGACGACTAATGAAAAACTGTTTTTT.

This clone appeared once. The chain links TRBV19 to TRBJ2-7, with TRBD2 identical over 10 bases. CDR1 is LNHDA and CDR2 is SQIVND in the germline V gene (reference sequence). The CDR3 contains 15 residues. V shed 2 bases, J shed 3 bases, and the junction held 4 bases outside the gene matches. DNA for the CDR3: TGTGCCAGTAGTATAACTAGCGGGACTATCTACGAGCAGTACTTC. This encodes CASSITSGTIYEQYF.

This clone was observed once. The J gene is TRBJ2-1, the V gene TRBV5-1, with D tentatively TRBD1 or TRBD2 (5 bases each). CDR1 SGHRS and CDR2 YFSETQ come from the germline V gene. The CDR3 is made up of 15 amino acids. Trimming cost V 2 bases and J 5 bases, with 14 bases left between them. This CDR3 is CASSFRDGTHNEQFF. CDR3 in DNA: TGCGCCAGCAGCTTCCGGGACGGCACACACAATGAGCAGTTCTTC.

The CDR3 DNA follows: TGTGCCAGCAGTTCAGTTAATAGCAATCAGCCCCAGCATTTT. Amino acids: CASSSVNSNQPQHF. This chain links TRBV27 with TRBJ1-5; no reliable D call. Trimming removed 4 bases from V and 0 bases from J, with 7 bases in between. The CDR3 length is 14 residues. Germline assignment: CDR1 MNHEY and CDR2 SMNVEV (reference sequence).

Of note for this clone: Other DNA sequences in the sample encode the same CDR3. The chain joins TRBV6-1 to TRBJ2-1, with no clear D. Trimming took off 2 bases at V and 3 bases at J, with 5 bases between the two ends. Germline CDR1 MNHNS, CDR2 SASEGT. The CDR3 covers 13 residues. The CDR3 DNA sequence: TGTGCCAGCAGTGAATGGGGCTACAATGAGCAGTTCTTC. This translates into CASSEWGYNEQFF.

The chain carries TRBV7-2 and TRBJ2-2; D remains unclear. There are 15 residues in the CDR3. Germline V gene data show CDR1 as SGHTA and CDR2 as FQGNSA. V was cut by 4 bases and J by 9 bases, with 18 bases left in between. CDR3 DNA sequence: TGTGCCAGCAGCTCGGACCCAATTTCAGTCAGGGAGCTGTTTTTT. Translating it yields CASSSDPISVRELFF.

The chain links TRBV5-5 to TRBJ2-4; TRBD2 might be the D (5 bases). V was clipped by 6 bases and J by 5 bases, with 12 bases between them. The CDR3 runs 13 residues. Looked up from germline, CDR1 is SGHKS and CDR2 is YYEKEE (reference sequence). CDR3 nucleotides: TGTGCCAGCACCTATACCGGGGAAAACATTCAGTACTTC. Its protein is CASTYTGENIQYF.

This clone was seen a handful of times. Other DNA variants within this sample encode the same CDR3. J is TRBJ2-7 and V is TRBV27, with a tentative D call TRBD2 (6 bases). Deletions cut 4 bases from V and 3 bases from J, with 10 bases between. Germline CDR1 is MNHEY and CDR2 is SMNVEV (reference sequence). The CDR3 is made up of 13 amino acids. The CDR3 is CASSSTSSYEQYF. CDR3 nucleotides: TGTGCCAGCAGTTCCACTAGCAGCTACGAGCAGTACTTC.